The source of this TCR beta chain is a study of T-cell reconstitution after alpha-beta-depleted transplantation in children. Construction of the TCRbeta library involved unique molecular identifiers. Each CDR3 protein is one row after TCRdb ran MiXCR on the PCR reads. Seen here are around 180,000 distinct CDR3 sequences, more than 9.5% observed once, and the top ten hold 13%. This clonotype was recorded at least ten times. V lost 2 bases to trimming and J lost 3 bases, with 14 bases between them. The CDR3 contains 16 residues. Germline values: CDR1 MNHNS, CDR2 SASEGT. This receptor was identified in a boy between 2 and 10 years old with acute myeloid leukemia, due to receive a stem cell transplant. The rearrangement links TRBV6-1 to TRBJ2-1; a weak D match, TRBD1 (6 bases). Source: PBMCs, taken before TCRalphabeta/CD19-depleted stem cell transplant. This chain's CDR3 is CASSEHITDSYNEQFF. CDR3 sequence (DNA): TGTGCCAGCAGTGAACATATCACGGACAGCTACAATGAGCAGTTCTTC.